The 23 T cell receptor beta chains below come from one sample, sequenced in a study of blood T cell repertoires in COVID-19. Clones were read by immunoSEQ multiplex PCR, and TCRdb kept only the in-frame ones, dropping some. This table holds about 110,000 clones, about 88% found once. The source material was peripheral blood. Receptors were obtained from a middle-aged man with acute or convalescent COVID-19.

V usage is TRBV5-1 and J usage is TRBJ2-3; D is ambiguous. V was pared by 0 bases and J by 0 bases, with 8 bases between. The CDR3 has 15 amino acids. In germline, CDR1 is SGHRS, CDR2 YFSETQ. CDR3 sequence (DNA): TGCGCCAGCAGCTTGGAGAGGTACAGCACAGATACGCAGTATTTT. It translates to CASSLERYSTDTQYF.

The chain has TRBV2 and TRBJ2-7; 8 bases are shared with TRBD1. The germline CDR1 and CDR2 sequences are SNHLY and FYNNEI. Germline trimming cut 11 bases from V and 0 bases from J; bases unmatched to any gene: 9. The CDR3 extends over 14 amino acids. This CDR3 is CAGSARGPSYEQYF. Here the CDR3 DNA reads TGTGCCGGGTCGGCCAGGGGGCCCTCCTACGAGCAGTACTTC. The variable domain in full, with the rest retrieved from reference TRBV2 and TRBJ2-7, is EPEVTQTPSHQVTQMGQEVILRCVPISNHLYFYWYRQILGQKVEFLVSFYNNEISEKSEIFDDQFSVERPDGSNFTLKIRSTKLEDSAMYFCAGSARGPSYEQYFGPGTRLTVT.

The chain has TRBV19 and TRBJ2-7, with a tentative D call TRBD2 (5 bases). The CDR3 contains 16 residues. Germline CDR1 LNHDA, CDR2 SQIVND (reference sequence). V was pared by 1 base and J by 4 bases, with 17 bases between. CDR3 nucleotide sequence: TGTGCCAGTAGTATAGGGTTGGGAGAAGGGCCATACGAGCAGTACTTC. This translates into CASSIGLGEGPYEQYF.

J is TRBJ1-1 and V is TRBV29-1; possibly TRBD1 for D (6 bases). CDR1 is SQVTM, CDR2 ANQGSEA, per germline. The CDR3 spans 13 residues. Trimming cost V 0 bases and J 1 base, with 6 bases left between them. The CDR3: CSVEDRGNTEAFF. For the CDR3, the DNA is TGCAGCGTTGAAGACAGGGGGAACACTGAAGCTTTCTTT.

The V and J genes are TRBV6-5 and TRBJ2-7, with 11 bases lining up with TRBD1. This CDR3 is 14 amino acids long. Germline V CDR1 and CDR2: MNHEY, SVGAGI. Trimming at V came to 6 bases and at J to 3 bases, leaving 4 bases not matched to a gene. CDR3 coding DNA: TGTGCCAGCAGCGGGGGACAGGGGGGCTACGAGCAGTACTTC. Its protein product is CASSGGQGGYEQYF.

This clone was counted once. CDR3 sequence: CATSDGGGYEQYF. The DNA of the CDR3 is TGTGCCACCAGTGACGGGGGGGGCTACGAGCAGTACTTC. V usage is TRBV24-1 and J usage is TRBJ2-7; 8 nucleotides match TRBD2. V trimming: 4 bases; J trimming: 3 bases; junction bases outside the gene matches: 1. CDR3 length: 13 residues. Germline V CDR1 and CDR2: KGHDR, SFDVKD.

The chain combines TRBV9 with TRBJ2-7; 10 positions match TRBD2. Per germline, CDR1 SGDLS and CDR2 YYNGEE. The CDR3 totals 15 residues. After removal of 0 bases from V and 3 bases from J, the junction contained 3 bases not matched to a gene. The CDR3 nucleotides read TGTGCCAGCAGCGTAGGGGCTAGCGGGGGCTACGAGCAGTACTTC. Protein sequence: CASSVGASGGYEQYF.

The rearrangement links TRBV12-5 to TRBJ1-6; D is unclear. This CDR3 contains 14 residues. Trimming took off 1 base at V and 7 bases at J, with 8 bases between the two ends. Per germline, CDR1 LGHNT and CDR2 FRNRAP. The CDR3 is CASGLANTNSPLHF. CDR3 DNA sequence: TGTGCTAGTGGTTTGGCCAACACAAATTCACCCCTCCACTTT.

This chain connects TRBV7-2 to TRBJ2-7; 8 nucleotides line up with TRBD2. Looked up from germline, CDR1 is SGHTA and CDR2 is FQGNSA. J lost 5 bases, V lost 4 bases, and 7 bases had no gene match. This CDR3 spans 14 amino acids. In nucleotides, the CDR3 is TGTGCCAGCAGCTCACGGGCGGGGGGCCACGAGCAGTACTTC. Encoded protein: CASSSRAGGHEQYF. Full variable domain (outside the CDR3, taken from reference TRBV7-2 and TRBJ2-7): GAGVSQSPSNKVTEKGKDVELRCDPISGHTALYWYRQSLGQGLEFLIYFQGNSAPDKSGLPSDRFSAERTGGSVSTLTIQRTQQEDSAVYLCASSSRAGGHEQYFGPGTRLTVT.

The J gene is TRBJ2-5, the V gene TRBV19; 7 nucleotides line up with TRBD1. The CDR3 contains 13 residues. Germline-derived CDR1 and CDR2 are LNHDA and SQIVND (reference sequence). V lost 7 bases, J lost 3 bases, and 5 bases stayed unmatched. CDR3 DNA sequence: TGTGCCAGTATCGCAACAGGGGAAGAGACCCAGTACTTC. Amino acids: CASIATGEETQYF.

The chain has TRBV5-1 and TRBJ1-5; 7 bases are a match to TRBD1. Trimming cost V 2 bases and J 7 bases; bases outside gene matches: 6. Per the germline V gene, CDR1 is SGHRS and CDR2 is YFSETQ. This CDR3 has 14 residues. In DNA, the CDR3 is TGCGCCAGCAGCTTAGAGGGGGCTGGACAGCCCCAGCATTTT. Its protein product is CASSLEGAGQPQHF.

The chain carries TRBV2 and TRBJ2-5, with D unclear. V lost 7 bases and J lost 5, with 8 bases in between. The length of the CDR3 is 11 residues. Germline CDR1 is SNHLY and CDR2 is FYNNEI. The CDR3, as DNA: TGTGCCAGCATCAATGAGGAGACCCAGTACTTC. Residues: CASINEETQYF.

V gene TRBV6-4 combines with J gene TRBJ2-3; 7 nucleotides align to TRBD2. The J segment lost 3 bases and the V segment lost 3 bases, leaving 3 bases of the junction unmatched. CDR1 and CDR2 from the germline V gene are MRHNA and SNTAGT. The CDR3 spans 14 residues. DNA for the CDR3: TGTGCCAGCAGTGATGGGGGGGGGACAGATACGCAGTATTTT. Translated: CASSDGGGTDTQYF.

The chain uses TRBV21-1 and TRBJ2-1; no DNA check was done on the table's D call, TRBD2. TRBV21-1 is labeled a pseudogene. This CDR3 contains 22 residues. CDR3 sequence: CASSKAGDHGTSGGAYYLKQFF. CDR3 DNA: TGTGCCAGCAGCAAAGCAGGGGATCACGGGACTAGCGGGGGGGCCTATTATTTGAAGCAGTTCTTC.

This chain connects TRBV27 to TRBJ1-1; a weak D match, TRBD1 (5 bases). The length of the CDR3 is 17 residues. Germline V lookup: CDR1 MNHEY, CDR2 SMNVEV (reference sequence). Deletions cut 3 bases from V and 0 bases from J, with 17 bases between. CDR3 sequence: CASSFQTGVGVNTEAFF. The CDR3 bases are TGTGCCAGCAGTTTCCAAACGGGGGTGGGGGTGAACACTGAAGCTTTCTTT.

The CDR3 DNA follows: TGTGCCAGCAGTTTGGGACTAGCGGGGGGGGAGCAGTACTTC. This sequence encodes CASSLGLAGGEQYF. V usage is TRBV6-6 and J usage is TRBJ2-7, with 16 nucleotides matching TRBD2. After removal of 4 bases from V and 7 bases from J, the junction contained 1 base not matched to a gene. Germline loops: CDR1 MNHNY, CDR2 SVGAGI (reference sequence). The CDR3 is 14 residues long.

V and J are TRBV30 and TRBJ2-4, with D hard to call. Germline-derived CDR1 and CDR2 are GTSNPN and SVGIG (reference sequence). This CDR3 has 17 residues. Trimming took 2 bases from V and 1 from J, leaving 18 bases between them. The CDR3 spells CAWSPRIEVLAKNIQYF. The CDR3 DNA is TGTGCCTGGAGTCCACGAATCGAGGTCTTGGCCAAAAACATTCAGTACTTC.

The CDR3 spells CASSRDRDRVNTEAFF. The CDR3 DNA sequence: TGCGCCAGCAGCCGTGACCGGGACAGGGTGAACACTGAAGCTTTCTTT. The chain links TRBV4-3 to TRBJ1-1, with TRBD1 matching 9 bases. This CDR3 comprises 16 residues. The germline gives CDR1 LGHNA, CDR2 YSLEER. The ends lost 4 bases at V and 0 bases at J; junction bases unmatched: 6.

This clone was counted once. This sequence joins TRBV5-1 and TRBJ2-4; D might be TRBD2 (7 bases). In germline, CDR1 is SGHRS, CDR2 YFSETQ. Trimming shortened V by 0 bases and J by 8 bases, and 21 bases separated the two germline ends. This CDR3 comprises 17 residues. As DNA, the CDR3 is TGCGCCAGCAGCTTGGCAATCACCGGGGGGCCGGGGGACATTCAGTACTTC. Translated, it gives CASSLAITGGPGDIQYF. The entire variable domain, with the rest obtained from reference TRBV5-1 and TRBJ2-4, is as follows: KAGVTQTPRYLIKTRGQQVTLSCSPISGHRSVSWYQQTPGQGLQFLFEYFSETQRNKGNFPGRFSGRQFSNSRSEMNVSTLELGDSALYLCASSLAITGGPGDIQYFGAGTRLSVL.

The chain carries TRBV3-1 (or the pseudogene TRBV3-2) and TRBJ2-1; 8 bases are shared with TRBD1. Trimming removed 4 bases from V and 9 bases from J; junction bases left unmatched: 8. The CDR3 covers 14 residues. CDR1 and CDR2 from the germline V gene are LGHDT and YNNKEL (reference sequence). CDR3 in amino acids: CASSPRDRWGEQFF. The CDR3 coding sequence is TGTGCCAGCAGCCCTAGGGACAGGTGGGGTGAGCAGTTCTTC.

This sequence joins TRBV18 and TRBJ2-5, with 8 bases identical to TRBD2. The V gene's germline CDR1 is KGHSH and CDR2 LQKENI. This CDR3 contains 16 residues. J lost 1 base, V lost 6 bases, and 10 bases had no gene match. CDR3 residues: CASSHSGRGAQETQYF. The CDR3 DNA follows: TGTGCCAGCTCCCATTCTGGGCGGGGGGCCCAAGAGACCCAGTACTTC.

The rearrangement links TRBV5-1 to TRBJ1-5, with TRBD1 matching over 9 bases. J lost 0 bases, V lost 8 bases, and 15 bases had no gene match. The germline gives CDR1 SGHRS, CDR2 YFSETQ. The CDR3 has 18 amino acids. CDR3: CARVGQGGKRFSNQPQHF. Written as DNA, the CDR3 is TGCGCCAGAGTGGGACAGGGAGGGAAGAGGTTTAGCAATCAGCCCCAGCATTTT. Full variable domain (outside the CDR3, taken from reference TRBV5-1 and TRBJ1-5): KAGVTQTPRYLIKTRGQQVTLSCSPISGHRSVSWYQQTPGQGLQFLFEYFSETQRNKGNFPGRFSGRQFSNSRSEMNVSTLELGDSALYLCARVGQGGKRFSNQPQHFGDGTRLSIL.

The chain uses TRBV9 and TRBJ1-4; D is perhaps TRBD1 (5 bases). This CDR3 is 15 amino acids long. With 0 bases removed from V and 5 bases from J, the gap between germline ends came to 11 bases. Per the germline V gene, CDR1 is SGDLS and CDR2 is YYNGEE. This CDR3 reads CASSVEQGKNEKLFF. The CDR3 DNA reads as TGTGCCAGCAGCGTAGAGCAGGGAAAGAATGAAAAACTGTTTTTT.